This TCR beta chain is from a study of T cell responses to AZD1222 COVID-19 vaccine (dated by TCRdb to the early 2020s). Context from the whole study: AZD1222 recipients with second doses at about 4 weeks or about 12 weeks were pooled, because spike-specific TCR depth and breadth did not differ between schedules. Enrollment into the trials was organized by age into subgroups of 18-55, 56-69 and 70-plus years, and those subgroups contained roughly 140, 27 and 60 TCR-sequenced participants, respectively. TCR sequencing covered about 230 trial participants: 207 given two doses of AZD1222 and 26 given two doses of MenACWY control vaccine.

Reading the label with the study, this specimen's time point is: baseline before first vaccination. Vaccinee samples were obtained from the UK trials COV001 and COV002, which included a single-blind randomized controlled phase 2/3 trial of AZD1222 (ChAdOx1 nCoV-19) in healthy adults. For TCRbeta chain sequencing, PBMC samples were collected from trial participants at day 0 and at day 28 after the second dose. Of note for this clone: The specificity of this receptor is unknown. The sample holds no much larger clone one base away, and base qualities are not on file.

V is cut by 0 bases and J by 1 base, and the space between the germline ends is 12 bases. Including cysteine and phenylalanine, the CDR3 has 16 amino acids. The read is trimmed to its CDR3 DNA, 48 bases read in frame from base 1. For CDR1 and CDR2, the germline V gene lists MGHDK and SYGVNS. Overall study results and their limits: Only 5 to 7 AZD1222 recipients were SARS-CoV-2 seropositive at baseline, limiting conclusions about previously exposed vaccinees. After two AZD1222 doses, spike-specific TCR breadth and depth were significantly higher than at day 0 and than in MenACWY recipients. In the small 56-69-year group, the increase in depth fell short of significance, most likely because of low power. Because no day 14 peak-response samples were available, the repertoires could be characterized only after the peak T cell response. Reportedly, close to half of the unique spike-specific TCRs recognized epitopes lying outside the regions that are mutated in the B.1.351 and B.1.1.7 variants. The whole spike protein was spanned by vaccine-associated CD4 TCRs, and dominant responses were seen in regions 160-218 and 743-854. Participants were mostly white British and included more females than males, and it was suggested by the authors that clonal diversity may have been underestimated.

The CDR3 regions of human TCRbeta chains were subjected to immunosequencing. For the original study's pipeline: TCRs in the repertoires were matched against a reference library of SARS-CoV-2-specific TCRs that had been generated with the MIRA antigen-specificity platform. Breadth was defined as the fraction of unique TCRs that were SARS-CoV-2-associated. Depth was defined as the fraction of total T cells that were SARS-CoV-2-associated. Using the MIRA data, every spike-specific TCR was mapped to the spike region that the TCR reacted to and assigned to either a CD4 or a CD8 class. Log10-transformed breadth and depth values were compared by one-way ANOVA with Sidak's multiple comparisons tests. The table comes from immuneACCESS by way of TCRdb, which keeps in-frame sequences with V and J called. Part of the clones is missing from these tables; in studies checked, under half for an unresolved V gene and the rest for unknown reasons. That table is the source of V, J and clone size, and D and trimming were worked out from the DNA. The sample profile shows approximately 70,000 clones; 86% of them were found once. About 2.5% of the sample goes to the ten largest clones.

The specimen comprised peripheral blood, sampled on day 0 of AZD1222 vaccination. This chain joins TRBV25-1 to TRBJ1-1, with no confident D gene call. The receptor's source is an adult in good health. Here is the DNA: TGTGCCAGCAGTGAATATGGCAGAGGACCGAACACTGAAGCTTTCTTT. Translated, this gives CASSEYGRGPNTEAFF.